Listed here are 2 T cell receptor beta chains from one sample, sequenced in a study of a mutant IDH1 vaccine in newly diagnosed glioma. Their antigens remain unidentified. Documented time point: week 5, during vaccination. The study gave 300 ug of mutant IDH1 20-mer peptide per vaccine dose, with topical imiquimod. TCRdb's copy holds only in-frame clones and misses some; the assay was immunoSEQ multiplex PCR. Seen here are more than 25,000 clones, 65% to 80% observed once, and the top ten hold 6% to 8%. Specimen: PBMCs, collected from a glioma patient whose treatment included an IDH1 peptide vaccine. The receptors come from a man aged 40-55 years with glioma. Some clones in this sample may be carry-over from other donors' samples.

This clone has only one observation. J is TRBJ1-5 and V is TRBV19; 8 bases line up with TRBD1. This CDR3 has 15 residues. V was clipped by 6 bases and J by 4 bases; unmatched bases: 8. Germline-derived CDR1 and CDR2 are LNHDA and SQIVND (reference sequence). The CDR3 sequence: CASSRGQGWNQPQHF. CDR3 coding DNA: TGTGCCAGTAGCCGCGGACAGGGATGGAATCAGCCCCAGCATTTT.

Here the CDR3 reads CASSAHGGPDQPQHF. As DNA, the CDR3 is TGTGCCAGCAGCGCCCATGGGGGGCCCGATCAGCCCCAGCATTTT. V and J are TRBV7-3 and TRBJ1-5, with D perhaps matching TRBD1 (6 bases). V lost 5 bases and J 5 bases, leaving 16 bases between the germline ends. The CDR3 length is 15 residues. Germline loops: CDR1 SGHTA, CDR2 FQGTGA.